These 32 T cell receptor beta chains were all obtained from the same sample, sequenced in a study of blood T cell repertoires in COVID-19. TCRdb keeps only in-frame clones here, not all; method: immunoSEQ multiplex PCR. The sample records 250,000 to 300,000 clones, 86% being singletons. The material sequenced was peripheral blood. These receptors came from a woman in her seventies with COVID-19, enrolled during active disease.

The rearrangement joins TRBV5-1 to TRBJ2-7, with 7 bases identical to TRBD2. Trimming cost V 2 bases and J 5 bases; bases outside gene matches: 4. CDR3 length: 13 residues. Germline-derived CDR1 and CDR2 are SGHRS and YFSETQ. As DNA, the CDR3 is TGCGCCAGCAGCTTTGGGGGGGAGGACGAGCAGTACTTC. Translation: CASSFGGEDEQYF.

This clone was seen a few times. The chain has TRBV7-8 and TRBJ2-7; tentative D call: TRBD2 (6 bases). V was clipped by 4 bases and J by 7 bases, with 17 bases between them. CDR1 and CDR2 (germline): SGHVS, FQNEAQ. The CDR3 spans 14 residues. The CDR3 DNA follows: TGTGCCAGCAGCTCCCAAACACTAGGAGGGGAGCAGTACTTC. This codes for CASSSQTLGGEQYF.

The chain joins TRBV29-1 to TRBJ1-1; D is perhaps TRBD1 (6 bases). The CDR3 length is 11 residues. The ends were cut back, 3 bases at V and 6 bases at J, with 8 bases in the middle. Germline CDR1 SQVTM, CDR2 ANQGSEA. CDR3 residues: CSVDRGAEAFF. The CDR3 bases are TGCAGCGTTGACAGGGGTGCTGAAGCTTTCTTT.

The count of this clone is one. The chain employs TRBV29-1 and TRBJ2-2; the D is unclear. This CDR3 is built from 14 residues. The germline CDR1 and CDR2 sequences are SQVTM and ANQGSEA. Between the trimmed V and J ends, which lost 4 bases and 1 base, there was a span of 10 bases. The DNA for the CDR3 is TGCAGCGTTGTCGTACAGTTGAACACCGGGGAGCTGTTTTTT. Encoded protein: CSVVVQLNTGELFF.

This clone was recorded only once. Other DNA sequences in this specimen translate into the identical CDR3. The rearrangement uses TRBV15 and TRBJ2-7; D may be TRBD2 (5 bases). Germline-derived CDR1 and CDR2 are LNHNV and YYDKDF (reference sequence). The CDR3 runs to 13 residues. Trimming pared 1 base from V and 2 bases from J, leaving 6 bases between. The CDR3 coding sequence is TGTGCCACCAGCAGAGCGGGAACCTACGAGCAGTACTTC. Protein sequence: CATSRAGTYEQYF.

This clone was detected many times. This CDR3 is CASSPRGSTNSPLHF. The CDR3 nucleotides are TGTGCCAGCAGCCCAAGAGGGTCCACAAATTCACCCCTCCACTTT. This chain uses TRBV7-9 with TRBJ1-6; D gene unclear. The germline V gene has CDR1 SEHNR and CDR2 FQNEAQ (reference sequence). Trimming shortened V by 5 bases and J by 7 bases, and 15 bases separated the two germline ends. This CDR3 has 15 amino acids.

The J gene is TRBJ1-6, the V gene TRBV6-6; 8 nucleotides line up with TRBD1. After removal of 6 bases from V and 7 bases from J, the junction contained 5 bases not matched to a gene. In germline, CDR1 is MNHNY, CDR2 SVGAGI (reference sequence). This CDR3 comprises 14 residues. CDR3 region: CASSPTGANSPLHF. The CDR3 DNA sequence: TGTGCCAGCAGCCCGACAGGGGCGAATTCACCCCTCCACTTT.

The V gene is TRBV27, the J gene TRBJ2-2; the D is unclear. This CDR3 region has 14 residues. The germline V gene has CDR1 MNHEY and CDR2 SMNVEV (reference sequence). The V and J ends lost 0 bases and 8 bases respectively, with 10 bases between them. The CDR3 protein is CASSLSANVGELFF. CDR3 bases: TGTGCCAGCAGTTTATCCGCTAATGTTGGGGAGCTGTTTTTT.

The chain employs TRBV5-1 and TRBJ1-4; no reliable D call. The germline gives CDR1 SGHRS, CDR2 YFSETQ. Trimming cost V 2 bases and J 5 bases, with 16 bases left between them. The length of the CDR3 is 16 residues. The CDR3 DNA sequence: TGCGCCAGCAGCTTTGGGTGGGCCAGCTTAAATGAAAAACTGTTTTTT. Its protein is CASSFGWASLNEKLFF.

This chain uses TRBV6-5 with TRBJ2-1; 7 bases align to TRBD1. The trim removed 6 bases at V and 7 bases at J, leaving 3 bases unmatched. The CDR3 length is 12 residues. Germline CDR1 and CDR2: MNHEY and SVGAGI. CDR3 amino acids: CASRDRENEQFF. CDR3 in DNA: TGTGCCAGCAGAGACAGGGAGAATGAGCAGTTCTTC.

The CDR3 spells CAISPVANSNQPQHF. CDR3 DNA sequence: TGTGCCATCAGCCCAGTAGCTAATAGCAATCAGCCCCAGCATTTT. The V call is TRBV10-3, the J call TRBJ1-5; no clear D. The CDR3 spans 15 residues. Germline CDR1 ENHRY, CDR2 SYGVKD. The V end lost 6 bases, the J end lost 0 bases, and 12 bases lay between the germline ends.

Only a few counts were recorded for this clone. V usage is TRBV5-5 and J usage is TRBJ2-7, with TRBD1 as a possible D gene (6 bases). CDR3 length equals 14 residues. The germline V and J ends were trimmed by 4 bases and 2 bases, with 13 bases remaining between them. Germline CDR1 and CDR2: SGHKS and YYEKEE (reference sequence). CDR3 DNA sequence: TGTGCCAGCAGCGTAACAGGGAAGGCCTACGAGCAGTACTTC. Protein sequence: CASSVTGKAYEQYF.

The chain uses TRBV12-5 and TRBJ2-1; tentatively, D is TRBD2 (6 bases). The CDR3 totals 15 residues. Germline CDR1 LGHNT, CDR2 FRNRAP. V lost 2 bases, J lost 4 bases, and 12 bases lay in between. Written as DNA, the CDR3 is TGTGCTAGTGGTTTGTTCGCCGGGACTTACAATGAGCAGTTCTTC. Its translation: CASGLFAGTYNEQFF.

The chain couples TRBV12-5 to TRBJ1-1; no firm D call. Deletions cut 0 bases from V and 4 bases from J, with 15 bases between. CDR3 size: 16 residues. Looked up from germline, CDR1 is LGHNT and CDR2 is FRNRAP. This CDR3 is CASGLVPSPESTEAFF. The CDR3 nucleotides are TGTGCTAGTGGTTTGGTACCCAGCCCGGAGAGCACTGAAGCTTTCTTT.

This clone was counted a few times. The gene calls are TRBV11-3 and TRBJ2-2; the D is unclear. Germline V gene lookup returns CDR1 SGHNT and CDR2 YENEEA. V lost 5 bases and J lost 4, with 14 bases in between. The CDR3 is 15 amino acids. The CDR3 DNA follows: TGTGCCAGCAGCCGCTCCAGCGCTCGCACCGGGGAGCTGTTTTTT. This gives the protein CASSRSSARTGELFF.

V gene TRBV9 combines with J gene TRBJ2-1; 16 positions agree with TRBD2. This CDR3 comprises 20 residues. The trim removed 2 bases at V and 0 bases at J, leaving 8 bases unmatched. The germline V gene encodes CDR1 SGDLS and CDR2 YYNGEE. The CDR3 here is CASSVNKGTSGGASYNEQFF. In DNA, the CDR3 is TGTGCCAGCAGCGTTAATAAAGGGACTAGCGGGGGGGCCTCCTACAATGAGCAGTTCTTC.

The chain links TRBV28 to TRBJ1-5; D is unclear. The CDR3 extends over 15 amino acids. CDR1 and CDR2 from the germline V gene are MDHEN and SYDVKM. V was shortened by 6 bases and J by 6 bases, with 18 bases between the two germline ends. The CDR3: CASRFPRVAGQPQHF. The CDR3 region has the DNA TGTGCCAGCAGGTTCCCGCGGGTGGCCGGTCAGCCCCAGCATTTT.

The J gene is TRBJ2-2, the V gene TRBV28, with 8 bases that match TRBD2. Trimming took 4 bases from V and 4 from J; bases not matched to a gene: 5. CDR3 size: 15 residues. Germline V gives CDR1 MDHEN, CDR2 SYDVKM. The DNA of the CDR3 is TGTGCCAGCAGTTCGGGGGGGCGTATCACCGGGGAGCTGTTTTTT. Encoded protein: CASSSGGRITGELFF. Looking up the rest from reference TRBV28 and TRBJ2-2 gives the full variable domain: DVKVTQSSRYLVKRTGEKVFLECVQDMDHENMFWYRQDPGLGLRLIYFSYDVKMKEKGDIPEGYSVSREKKERFSLILESASTNQTSMYLCASSSGGRITGELFFGEGSRLTVL.

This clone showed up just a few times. CDR3 sequence reads: CASSLGARFNRNTEAFF. In DNA, the CDR3 is TGTGCCAGCAGCTTGGGGGCCAGGTTTAACCGGAACACTGAAGCTTTCTTT. J is TRBJ1-1 and V is TRBV7-2; a possible D gene is TRBD1 (6 bases). Germline loops: CDR1 SGHTA, CDR2 FQGNSA. V was trimmed by 3 bases and J by 1 base, leaving 18 bases between them. This CDR3 comprises 17 residues.

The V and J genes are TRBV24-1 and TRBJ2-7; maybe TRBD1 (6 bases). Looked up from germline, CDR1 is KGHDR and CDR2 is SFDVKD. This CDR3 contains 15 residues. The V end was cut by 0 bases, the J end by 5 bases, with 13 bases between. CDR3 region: CATSDLWAGVNEQYF. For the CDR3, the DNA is TGTGCCACCAGTGATTTGTGGGCAGGGGTCAACGAGCAGTACTTC.

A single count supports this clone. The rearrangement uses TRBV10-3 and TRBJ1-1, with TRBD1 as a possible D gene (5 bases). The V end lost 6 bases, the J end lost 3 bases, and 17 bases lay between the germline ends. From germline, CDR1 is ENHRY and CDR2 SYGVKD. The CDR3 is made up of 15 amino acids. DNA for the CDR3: TGTGCCATCAGCCCTACACAGGAGGGGTACACTGAAGCTTTCTTT. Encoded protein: CAISPTQEGYTEAFF.

In DNA, the CDR3 is TGTGCCACCAGTTACACGGGACAGATTACAGATACGCAGTATTTT. Translated: CATSYTGQITDTQYF. The V and J genes are TRBV24-1 and TRBJ2-3; 7 bases fit TRBD1. Germline CDR1 is KGHDR and CDR2 is SFDVKD. J was trimmed by 3 bases and V by 6 bases; bases with no gene match: 8. CDR3 length: 15 amino acids.

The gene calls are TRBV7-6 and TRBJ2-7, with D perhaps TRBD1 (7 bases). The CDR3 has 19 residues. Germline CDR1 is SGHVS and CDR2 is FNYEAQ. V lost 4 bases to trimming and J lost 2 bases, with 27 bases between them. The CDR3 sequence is CASSSLGDEWGRGAYEQYF. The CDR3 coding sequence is TGTGCCAGCAGCTCCCTTGGGGACGAGTGGGGCAGGGGGGCCTACGAGCAGTACTTC.

The CDR3 sequence is CASSPPGTGRRAFF. CDR3 DNA sequence: TGTGCCAGCAGCCCCCCCGGGACAGGTAGACGGGCTTTCTTT. The chain uses TRBV28 and TRBJ1-1, with 8 bases aligning to TRBD1. Germline-derived CDR1 and CDR2 are MDHEN and SYDVKM. J gave up 11 bases and V 6 bases, and 14 bases lay outside the gene matches. CDR3 length: 14 residues.

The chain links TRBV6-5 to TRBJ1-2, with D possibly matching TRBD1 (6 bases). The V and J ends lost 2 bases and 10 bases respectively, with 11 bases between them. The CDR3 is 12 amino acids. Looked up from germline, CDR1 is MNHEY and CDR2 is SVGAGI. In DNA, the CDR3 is TGTGCCAGCAGTTACGACGGACAGCTCTACACCTTC. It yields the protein CASSYDGQLYTF.

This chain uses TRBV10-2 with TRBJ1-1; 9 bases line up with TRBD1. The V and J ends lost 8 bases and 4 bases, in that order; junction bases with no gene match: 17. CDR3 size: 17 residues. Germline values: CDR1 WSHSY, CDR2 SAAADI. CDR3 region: CASGDPLRQGVRTEAFF. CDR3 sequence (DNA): TGCGCCAGCGGCGACCCACTTAGACAGGGGGTTCGCACTGAAGCTTTCTTT.

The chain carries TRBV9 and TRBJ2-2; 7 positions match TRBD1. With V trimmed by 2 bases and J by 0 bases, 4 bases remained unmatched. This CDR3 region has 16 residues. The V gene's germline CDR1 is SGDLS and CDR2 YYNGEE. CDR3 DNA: TGTGCCAGCAGCGTTGACAGGGAGACGAACACCGGGGAGCTGTTTTTT. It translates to CASSVDRETNTGELFF.

CDR3 amino acids: CASSLSTGYHEQYF. The CDR3 DNA reads TGTGCCAGCAGTTTATCGACAGGGTACCACGAGCAGTACTTC. V and J are TRBV27 and TRBJ2-7, with 7 bases aligning to TRBD1. With V trimmed by 0 bases and J by 5 bases, 4 bases remained unmatched. This CDR3 spans 14 amino acids. In germline, CDR1 is MNHEY, CDR2 SMNVEV (reference sequence).

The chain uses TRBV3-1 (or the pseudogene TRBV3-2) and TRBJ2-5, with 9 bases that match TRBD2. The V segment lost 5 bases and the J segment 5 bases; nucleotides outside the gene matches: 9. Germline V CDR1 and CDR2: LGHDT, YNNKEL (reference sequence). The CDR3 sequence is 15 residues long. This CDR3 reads CASSTEAGGPETQYF. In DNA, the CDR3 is TGTGCCAGCAGCACGGAAGCGGGGGGTCCTGAGACCCAGTACTTC.

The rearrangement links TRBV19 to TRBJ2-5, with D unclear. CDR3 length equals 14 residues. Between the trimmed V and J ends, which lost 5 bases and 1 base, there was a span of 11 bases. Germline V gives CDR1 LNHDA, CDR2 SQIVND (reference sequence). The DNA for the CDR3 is TGTGCCAGTAGTCCCGGTAAAGTCCAAGAGACCCAGTACTTC. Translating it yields CASSPGKVQETQYF.

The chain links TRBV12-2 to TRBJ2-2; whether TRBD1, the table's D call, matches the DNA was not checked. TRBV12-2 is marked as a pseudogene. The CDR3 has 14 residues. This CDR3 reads CASRFDRGTGELFF. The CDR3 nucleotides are TGTGCAAGTCGCTTTGACAGGGGCACCGGGGAGCTGTTTTTT.

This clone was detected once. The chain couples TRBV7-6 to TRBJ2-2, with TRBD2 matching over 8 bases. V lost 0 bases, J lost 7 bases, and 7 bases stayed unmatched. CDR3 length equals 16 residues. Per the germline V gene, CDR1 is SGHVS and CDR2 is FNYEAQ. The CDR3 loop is CASSLAPGGRNGELFF. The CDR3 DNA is TGTGCCAGCAGCTTAGCCCCGGGGGGGCGTAACGGGGAGCTGTTTTTT.